One sample yielded the 3 T cell receptor beta chains listed below, sequenced in a study of shared clonotypes between healthy human individuals. The protocol was immunoSEQ multiplex PCR, while the TCRdb copy is restricted to in-frame clones and leaves out a portion. The data hold over a million clones, with about 98.5% observed a single time. Sequenced sample: naive CD4+ T cells sorted from blood. Sample subset: CD45RA+ positively selected. The receptor set was obtained from a man between 25 and 39 years old in good health.

The V call is TRBV6-4, the J call TRBJ2-3, with 10 positions matching TRBD2. V gave up 6 bases and J gave up 4 bases; unmatched junction bases: 16. CDR1 and CDR2 (germline): MRHNA, SNTAGT. There are 18 residues in the CDR3. CDR3: CASSPRGSGRIYPDTQYF. DNA for the CDR3: TGTGCCAGCAGCCCTCGGGGTAGCGGGAGGATCTACCCAGATACGCAGTATTTT.

The J gene is TRBJ2-5, the V gene TRBV18, with TRBD2 matching 12 bases. The length of the CDR3 is 16 residues. The J segment lost 7 bases and the V segment lost 5 bases, leaving 11 bases of the junction unmatched. The germline V gene encodes CDR1 KGHSH and CDR2 LQKENI. The CDR3 loop is CASSTRTSGNIGTQYF. CDR3 bases: TGTGCCAGCTCAACCCGGACTAGCGGGAATATTGGGACCCAGTACTTC.

The chain combines TRBV6-1 with TRBJ2-7, with 7 bases lining up with TRBD2. V shed 6 bases and J 3 bases; nucleotides not matched to a gene: 11. Germline V lookup: CDR1 MNHNS, CDR2 SASEGT. This CDR3 is built from 15 residues. The CDR3: CASSPLGTTFYEQYF. CDR3 DNA sequence: TGTGCCAGCAGCCCCCTCGGGACTACTTTCTACGAGCAGTACTTC.